Listed below are T cell receptor beta chains from one sample, sequenced in a study of low-dose radiotherapy and immunotherapy resistance in tumors. MiXCR was run by TCRdb on the reads, yielding one entry per CDR3 protein. The repertoire has some 52,000 distinct CDR3 sequences, approximately 33% of them found once; the top ten carry approximately 8.4%. Sequences were derived from PBMCs, sampled after low-dose radiotherapy plus immunotherapy. All receptors come from a male donor with rectosigmoid adenocarcinoma. Both conserved end residues are part of each CDR3. A D gene is named only where the DNA matches it firmly. Not every row has a clone size; where given, it reads once, few, many or a size class.

size,J,V,D,DNA,CDR3
.,TRBJ1-1,TRBV19,.,TGTGCCAGTAGTTTCGGGACTGTTATGAACACTGAAGCTTTCTTT,CASSFGTVMNTEAFF
few,TRBJ2-6,TRBV24-1,.,TGTGCCACCAGTCATACCGTGGATGGGGCCAACGTCCTGACTTTC,CATSHTVDGANVLTF
.,TRBJ2-5,TRBV27,.,TGTGCCAGCAGTTTGGAGCCTTACCAGTACTTC,CASSLEPYQYF
many,TRBJ2-7,TRBV28,.,TGTGCCAGCAGTTACTCAGGGAGAGGCGAGCAGTACTTC,CASSYSGRGEQYF
many,TRBJ2-2,TRBV4-3,.,TGCGCCAGCAGCCAGGAAAGGGGGGCTTGGACCGGGGAGCTGTTTTTT,CASSQERGAWTGELFF
many,TRBJ1-2,TRBV19,TRBD1,TGTGCCAGTAGTGGATCACGACAGGGAGACTATGGCTACACCTTC,CASSGSRQGDYGYTF
many,TRBJ2-3,TRBV29-1,TRBD1,TGCAGCGTTTTGACAGGGGCCACTGATACGCAGTATTTT,CSVLTGATDTQYF
once,TRBJ2-5,TRBV19,TRBD2,TGTGCCAGCCGACTAGCCGGGGAGACCCAGTACTTC,CASRLAGETQYF
.,TRBJ1-6,TRBV7-8,TRBD1,TGTGCCACGGATCGCGGCACAGGGGGGAGCTCCTATAATTCACCCCTCCACTTT,CATDRGTGGSSYNSPLHF
many,TRBJ2-5,TRBV7-2,.,TGTGCCAGCAGCTCTCGCGGAAGTCGATGGGAGACCCAGTACTTC,CASSSRGSRWETQYF
.,TRBJ2-3,TRBV11-2,TRBD2,TGTGCCAGCAGCTTAAATCCTAGCGGGAGAGCCTCAAACACAGATACGCAGTATTTT,CASSLNPSGRASNTDTQYF
many,TRBJ2-6,TRBV2,.,TGTGCCAGCAGGGACCAGAGCTCTGGGGCCAACGTCCTGACTTTC,CASRDQSSGANVLTF
many,TRBJ2-7,TRBV12-3/TRBV12-4,.,.,CASSTSREQYF
many,TRBJ2-2,TRBV5-1,TRBD1,TGCGCCAGCAGCACAGACAGGGCGGGCACCGGGGAGCTGTTTTTT,CASSTDRAGTGELFF
.,TRBJ1-6,TRBV20-1,TRBD1,TGCAGTGCTAGGTTACCGGGACAGGGAGGTTCACCCCTCCACTTT,CSARLPGQGGSPLHF
many,TRBJ2-3,TRBV7-2,.,TGTGCCAGCAGCTTAGTCCTGGGCACAGATACGCAGTATTTT,CASSLVLGTDTQYF
.,TRBJ1-2,TRBV6-8,.,TGTGCCAGCAGTGAAAACGGGCTCTATGGCTACACCTTC,CASSENGLYGYTF
many,TRBJ2-1,TRBV24-1,TRBD2,TGTGCCACCAGTGGTTATACGACTAGCCGGGGGAGGGACCACAATGAGCAGTTCTTC,CATSGYTTSRGRDHNEQFF
once,TRBJ2-1,TRBV4-1,TRBD1,TGCGCCAGCAGCTCGGACAGGGGGAGGTATGAGCAGTTCTTC,CASSSDRGRYEQFF
.,TRBJ2-2,TRBV21-1,.,.,CASRTGPLTNTGELFFF
.,TRBJ2-5,TRBV6-1,.,TGTGCCAGCAGTTTGACAGGCGTAGGGGAGACCCAGTACTTC,CASSLTGVGETQYF
many,TRBJ1-6,TRBV5-5,TRBD1,TGTGCCAGCAGCGTTCCGGGACAGGGGTTCGGCCCCCTCCACTTT,CASSVPGQGFGPLHF
many,TRBJ1-4,TRBV6-2/TRBV6-3,.,TGTGCCAGCAGTCCCGGTCACGAAAAACTGTTTTTT,CASSPGHEKLFF
many,TRBJ2-2,TRBV3-1,.,TGTGCCAGCAGCCAAGAACATCAGGGTCGGGCCGGGGACACCGGGGAGCTGTTTTTT,CASSQEHQGRAGDTGELFF
many,TRBJ2-2,TRBV28,TRBD2,TGTGCCAGCAGTCAAGAGCGACTAGCGGGAGTCACCGGGGAGCTGTTTTTT,CASSQERLAGVTGELFF
many,TRBJ2-3,TRBV29-1,.,TGCAGCGTTGCGGCAGGGGGCACAGATACGCAGTATTTT,CSVAAGGTDTQYF
.,TRBJ1-1,TRBV5-1,.,TGCGCCAGCAGCGTTCGACAGTGGAACACTGAAGCTTTCTTT,CASSVRQWNTEAFF
.,TRBJ2-7,TRBV7-2,.,TGTGCCAGCAGCTTAGCTCAGGGGCAGTCCTACGAGCAGTACTTC,CASSLAQGQSYEQYF
many,TRBJ1-4,TRBV7-8,TRBD1,TGTGCCAGCAGCTTAGCCCACTCCTACTTTAATAGGGGACAGGATGAAAAACTGTTTTTT,CASSLAHSYFNRGQDEKLFF
medium-sized,TRBJ2-7,TRBV6-2/TRBV6-3,TRBD2,TGTGCCAGCACCTCCGCTAGCGGGAGGGGAAAAAAGCAGTACTTC,CASTSASGRGKKQYF
few,TRBJ2-7,TRBV29-1,.,TGCAGCGTTGGGGTCAGAGCCTACGAGCAGTACTTC,CSVGVRAYEQYF
many,TRBJ2-3,TRBV13,.,TGTGCCAGCAGCTTAGGGTCGAATACGCAGTATTTT,CASSLGSNTQYF
many,TRBJ2-7,TRBV6-1,.,TGTGCCAGCAGTTTTTCCTTTAACTACGAGCAGTACTTC,CASSFSFNYEQYF
few,TRBJ2-7,TRBV5-1,.,TGCGCCAGCACCCAGACGGAATACTCCTACGAGCAGTACTTC,CASTQTEYSYEQYF
many,TRBJ1-5,TRBV20-1,TRBD1,TGCAGTGCCCTGACAGGGCAGAATCAGCCCCAGCATTTT,CSALTGQNQPQHF
.,TRBJ2-1,TRBV18,TRBD2,TGTGCCAGCTCACCAGCGGGAGCCCCCTACAATGAGCAGTTCTTC,CASSPAGAPYNEQFF
many,TRBJ2-1,TRBV29-1,.,TGCAGCGTTCATTCCGTGGGCCACAACGCCTACAATGAGCAGTTCTTC,CSVHSVGHNAYNEQFF
many,TRBJ2-3,TRBV19,TRBD2,TGTGCCAGTAGTATCAGCGGGGGAGTAGATACGCAGTATTTT,CASSISGGVDTQYF
many,TRBJ2-7,TRBV6-6,.,TGTGCCAGCAGTCGGAGAGTCGGGGACGAGCAGTACTTC,CASSRRVGDEQYF
.,TRBJ2-2,TRBV9,.,TGTGCCAGCAGAGCGCGCGACGGGACGGCAAACACCGGGGAGCTGTTTTTT,CASRARDGTANTGELFF
once,TRBJ2-5,TRBV11-2,.,TGTGCCAGCGGCCTGTCTGGGTCCGGTCGGGAGACCCAGTACTTC,CASGLSGSGRETQYF
few,TRBJ1-5,TRBV4-3,.,TGCGCCAGCAGCCAGGAGCGGGGTACGGGTAGGCCCCAGCATTTT,CASSQERGTGRPQHF
many,TRBJ2-3,TRBV25-1,.,TGTGCCAGCAGTGAACACGGGGTGGATACGCAGTATTTT,CASSEHGVDTQYF
many,TRBJ2-3,TRBV25-1,.,TGTGCCAGCAGACAGGGAACTAGCACAGATACGCAGTATTTT,CASRQGTSTDTQYF
.,TRBJ2-1,TRBV20-1,TRBD2,TGCAGTGCTAGGGGGACTAGCGGGAGCCATGAGCAGTTCTTC,CSARGTSGSHEQFF
many,TRBJ1-1,TRBV7-2,.,TGTGCCAGCAGCTTTGCTAGGTCGAACACTGAAGCTTTCTTT,CASSFARSNTEAFF
many,TRBJ2-3,TRBV6-6,TRBD2,TGTGCCAGCAGTCAGCGGGGGGTTACAGATACGCAGTATTTT,CASSQRGVTDTQYF
.,TRBJ2-1,TRBV10-3,TRBD2,TGTGCCATCAGTGAACTAGCGGAGGGGAATGAGCAGTTCTTC,CAISELAEGNEQFF
many,TRBJ2-3,TRBV7-9,.,TGTGCCAGCAGCTCCCGCGCGGGGGGACAGGGCACCACAGATACGCAGTATTTT,CASSSRAGGQGTTDTQYF
many,TRBJ1-5,TRBV7-6,TRBD1,TGTGCCAGCAGCTTAGAGCAGGGGGATAGCGATCAGCCCCAGCATTTT,CASSLEQGDSDQPQHF
many,TRBJ2-1,TRBV7-2,.,TGTGCCAGCTCGGGCGGGTATTCCTACAATGAGCAGTTCTTC,CASSGGYSYNEQFF
.,TRBJ2-7,TRBV18,.,TGTGCCAGCTCACCACCGGTTACCTACGAGCAGTACTTC,CASSPPVTYEQYF
many,TRBJ2-3,TRBV2,TRBD2,TGTGCCAGCAGTGGAAGTAGCGGGGGGAATACGCAGTATTTT,CASSGSSGGNTQYF
.,TRBJ1-5,TRBV28,TRBD1,TGTGCCAGCAGGATCGACAGGGTCAAGCCCCAGCATTTT,CASRIDRVKPQHF
.,TRBJ2-7,TRBV6-2/TRBV6-3,TRBD2,TGTGCCAGCAGACCCCTAGCGGGGGGCAGCATAGGCGAGCAGTACTTC,CASRPLAGGSIGEQYF
.,TRBJ1-4,TRBV4-1,.,TGCGCCAGCAGCCAAGATCCAGGGGCAACTAATGAAAAACTGTTTTTT,CASSQDPGATNEKLFF
few,TRBJ1-5,TRBV28,TRBD1,TGTGCCAGCAGTTTATCCGCAGGGGGTGGCAATCAGCCCCAGCATTTT,CASSLSAGGGNQPQHF
many,TRBJ2-4,TRBV10-3,.,TGTGCCATCAGCGAGGACCTCGCCAAAAACATTCAGTACTTC,CAISEDLAKNIQYF
.,TRBJ1-6,TRBV27,.,TGTGCCAGCAGTTTCGAGGGACCCTTCTCCTATAATTCACCCCTCCACTTT,CASSFEGPFSYNSPLHF
.,TRBJ2-1,TRBV6-6,.,TGTGCCAGCAGTTATTCTTCGTTCGGGAATGAGCAGTTCTTC,CASSYSSFGNEQFF